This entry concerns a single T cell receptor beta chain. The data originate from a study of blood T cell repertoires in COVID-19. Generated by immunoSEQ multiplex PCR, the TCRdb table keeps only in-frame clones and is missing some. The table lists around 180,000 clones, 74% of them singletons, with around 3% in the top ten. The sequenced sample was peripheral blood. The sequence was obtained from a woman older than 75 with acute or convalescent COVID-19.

Here the CDR3 reads CASSFRAGGPETSTDTQYF. The CDR3 DNA follows: TGTGCCAGCAGTTTTAGGGCAGGGGGTCCTGAGACTAGCACAGATACGCAGTATTTT. This chain joins TRBV7-6 and TRBJ2-3, with TRBD1 matching over 7 bases. The junction had 18 bases not matched to a gene; V was cut back by 6 bases and J by 0 bases. The CDR3 is made up of 19 amino acids. Germline CDR1 and CDR2: SGHVS and FNYEAQ.